Listed below are T cell receptor beta chains from one sample, sequenced in a study of blood T cell repertoires in COVID-19. Libraries were prepared by immunoSEQ multiplex PCR; TCRdb keeps only in-frame clonotypes and omits some of them. The repertoire holds 30,000 to 50,000 clones, with about 90% as singletons. The sequenced sample consisted of peripheral blood. Source of these receptors: a young woman in a cohort sampled during active COVID-19. The CDR3 runs from the conserved cysteine through the conserved F or W. A D gene is named only where the DNA matches it firmly. For some rows the clone size is stated as once, few or many, or as a class when expanded; others skip it.

d_call: .; clone_size: .; j_call: TRBJ2-7; v_call: TRBV7-3; cdr3_aa: CASSLGLPGEGYEQYF; cdr3_nt: TGTGCCAGCAGCCTCGGCCTTCCGGGGGAAGGCTACGAGCAGTACTTC
d_call: .; clone_size: .; j_call: TRBJ1-1; v_call: TRBV27; cdr3_aa: CASIPLGEGRAEAFF; cdr3_nt: TGTGCCAGCATCCCCCTAGGGGAGGGGAGGGCTGAAGCTTTCTTT
d_call: .; clone_size: .; j_call: TRBJ1-1; v_call: TRBV5-4; cdr3_aa: CASSHGGALFRDTEAFF; cdr3_nt: TGTGCCAGCAGCCACGGGGGGGCCCTTTTCCGTGACACTGAAGCTTTCTTT
d_call: TRBD1; clone_size: .; j_call: TRBJ1-3; v_call: TRBV6-5; cdr3_aa: CAGHLGTAAGNTIYF; cdr3_nt: TGTGCCGGGCACTTAGGGACAGCGGCTGGAAACACCATATATTTT
d_call: TRBD1; clone_size: .; j_call: TRBJ1-2; v_call: TRBV7-3; cdr3_aa: CASSERTGYGYTF; cdr3_nt: TGTGCCAGCAGCGAACGGACAGGCTATGGCTACACCTTC
d_call: TRBD1; clone_size: .; j_call: TRBJ2-3; v_call: TRBV24-1; cdr3_aa: CATATGAATDTQYF; cdr3_nt: TGTGCCACTGCAACAGGGGCAGCCACAGATACGCAGTATTTT
d_call: .; clone_size: once; j_call: TRBJ2-7; v_call: TRBV7-2; cdr3_aa: CASSLHRIYEQYF; cdr3_nt: TGTGCCAGCAGCCTTCACAGAATATACGAGCAGTACTTC
d_call: TRBD1; clone_size: .; j_call: TRBJ2-7; v_call: TRBV9; cdr3_aa: CASSVGDRPSSYEQYF; cdr3_nt: TGTGCCAGCAGCGTAGGGGACAGACCAAGCTCCTACGAGCAGTACTTC
d_call: TRBD1; clone_size: .; j_call: TRBJ2-7; v_call: TRBV5-1; cdr3_aa: CASSAHRGVYEQYF; cdr3_nt: TGCGCCAGCAGCGCCCACAGGGGTGTCTACGAGCAGTACTTC
d_call: .; clone_size: .; j_call: TRBJ2-5; v_call: TRBV7-9; cdr3_aa: CASSPALAPQETQYF; cdr3_nt: TGTGCCAGCAGTCCCGCTCTGGCCCCCCAAGAGACCCAGTACTTC
d_call: TRBD2; clone_size: .; j_call: TRBJ2-1; v_call: TRBV7-9; cdr3_aa: CASSLAGGPTDEQFF; cdr3_nt: TGTGCCAGCAGCTTAGCGGGAGGGCCTACGGATGAGCAGTTCTTC
d_call: .; clone_size: .; j_call: TRBJ2-7; v_call: TRBV4-3; cdr3_aa: CASSQEEGAYYEQYF; cdr3_nt: TGCGCCAGCAGCCAAGAGGAGGGGGCGTACTACGAGCAGTACTTC
d_call: .; clone_size: .; j_call: TRBJ2-6; v_call: TRBV7-6; cdr3_aa: CASSSTVAGANVLTF; cdr3_nt: TGTGCCAGCAGCTCCACGGTGGCTGGGGCCAACGTCCTGACTTTC
d_call: .; clone_size: .; j_call: TRBJ2-5; v_call: TRBV19; cdr3_aa: CASSMGGIGGQETQYF; cdr3_nt: TGTGCCAGTAGTATGGGCGGGATAGGCGGACAAGAGACCCAGTACTTC
d_call: TRBD2; clone_size: once; j_call: TRBJ2-1; v_call: TRBV28; cdr3_aa: CASSPSKWAGGYNEQFF; cdr3_nt: TGTGCCAGCAGTCCTAGTAAGTGGGCGGGAGGGTACAATGAGCAGTTCTTC
d_call: .; clone_size: .; j_call: TRBJ2-7; v_call: TRBV11-3; cdr3_aa: CASSLSSSYEQYF; cdr3_nt: TGTGCCAGCAGCTTGAGTAGCTCCTACGAGCAGTACTTC
d_call: .; clone_size: .; j_call: TRBJ2-7; v_call: TRBV28; cdr3_aa: CASSPGRLFEQYF; cdr3_nt: TGTGCCAGCAGTCCGGGGAGGCTTTTCGAGCAGTACTTC
d_call: TRBD1; clone_size: few; j_call: TRBJ1-2; v_call: TRBV6-5; cdr3_aa: CASSNRGSGGYTF; cdr3_nt: TGTGCCAGCAGCAACAGGGGATCGGGTGGCTACACCTTC
d_call: .; clone_size: .; j_call: TRBJ2-7; v_call: TRBV11-2; cdr3_aa: CASSPARSGIEQYF; cdr3_nt: TGTGCCAGCAGCCCCGCGCGGTCGGGGATCGAGCAGTACTTC
d_call: .; clone_size: .; j_call: TRBJ1-1; v_call: TRBV5-4; cdr3_aa: CASSLATGMSTEAFF; cdr3_nt: TGTGCCAGCAGCTTGGCCACAGGGATGAGCACTGAAGCTTTCTTT
d_call: TRBD1; clone_size: once; j_call: TRBJ1-1; v_call: TRBV28; cdr3_aa: CASSLISGQGALNTEAFF; cdr3_nt: TGTGCCAGCAGTTTGATATCGGGACAGGGGGCCCTGAACACTGAAGCTTTCTTT
d_call: .; clone_size: .; j_call: TRBJ1-2; v_call: TRBV28; cdr3_aa: CASSSPSGQSGYGYTF; cdr3_nt: TGTGCCAGCAGTTCCCCGTCTGGACAGTCTGGGTATGGCTACACCTTC
d_call: .; clone_size: .; j_call: TRBJ1-2; v_call: TRBV6-5; cdr3_aa: CASRDPPMAGYTF; cdr3_nt: TGTGCCAGCAGAGATCCACCCATGGCTGGCTACACCTTC
d_call: .; clone_size: once; j_call: TRBJ1-1; v_call: TRBV18; cdr3_aa: CASSPLIQPGDMNTEAFF; cdr3_nt: TGTGCCAGCTCACCACTAATCCAGCCGGGGGATATGAACACTGAAGCTTTCTTT
d_call: TRBD2; clone_size: .; j_call: TRBJ2-3; v_call: TRBV5-8; cdr3_aa: CASSLGLSTDTQYF; cdr3_nt: TGTGCCAGCAGCCTGGGACTATCCACAGATACGCAGTATTTT
d_call: .; clone_size: .; j_call: TRBJ2-7; v_call: TRBV11-2; cdr3_aa: CASSLEPDSSYEQYF; cdr3_nt: TGTGCCAGCAGCTTAGAGCCAGACAGCTCCTACGAGCAGTACTTC
d_call: .; clone_size: .; j_call: TRBJ2-7; v_call: TRBV12-3/TRBV12-4; cdr3_aa: CASSFEPYYEQYF; cdr3_nt: TGTGCCAGCAGTTTCGAGCCCTACTACGAGCAGTACTTC
d_call: TRBD2; clone_size: .; j_call: TRBJ2-1; v_call: TRBV4-1; cdr3_aa: CASSLPRASGINEQFF; cdr3_nt: TGCGCCAGCAGCCTCCCTCGCGCTAGCGGGATCAATGAGCAGTTCTTC
d_call: TRBD1; clone_size: .; j_call: TRBJ1-5; v_call: TRBV2; cdr3_aa: CASSEFRGGGQPQHF; cdr3_nt: TGTGCCAGCAGTGAATTTAGAGGGGGCGGCCAGCCCCAGCATTTT
d_call: TRBD2; clone_size: .; j_call: TRBJ2-7; v_call: TRBV28; cdr3_aa: CASRTRAGGQYEQYF; cdr3_nt: TGTGCCAGCAGGACGAGAGCGGGAGGACAGTACGAGCAGTACTTC
d_call: TRBD2; clone_size: .; j_call: TRBJ2-1; v_call: TRBV4-3; cdr3_aa: CASSPGDSGMGNEQFF; cdr3_nt: TGCGCCAGCAGCCCCGGAGATAGCGGGATGGGGAATGAGCAGTTCTTC
d_call: TRBD1; clone_size: .; j_call: TRBJ2-3; v_call: TRBV6-5; cdr3_aa: CASSYSGGSSTDTQYF; cdr3_nt: TGTGCCAGCAGTTACTCAGGGGGCTCTAGCACAGATACGCAGTATTTT
d_call: TRBD2; clone_size: .; j_call: TRBJ2-3; v_call: TRBV7-9; cdr3_aa: CASSPQAGGGTDTQYF; cdr3_nt: TGTGCCAGCAGCCCCCAGGCGGGAGGGGGCACAGATACGCAGTATTTT
d_call: .; clone_size: once; j_call: TRBJ2-2; v_call: TRBV27; cdr3_aa: CASSLTDRNTGELFF; cdr3_nt: TGTGCCAGCAGTTTAACTGACAGGAACACCGGGGAGCTGTTTTTT
d_call: TRBD1; clone_size: .; j_call: TRBJ2-2; v_call: TRBV4-2; cdr3_aa: CASSQEGTVKTGELFF; cdr3_nt: TGTGCCAGCAGCCAAGAAGGGACAGTAAAAACCGGGGAGCTGTTTTTT
d_call: TRBD2; clone_size: .; j_call: TRBJ2-1; v_call: TRBV11-3; cdr3_aa: CASSTSGSSYNEQFF; cdr3_nt: TGTGCCAGCAGCACAAGCGGGAGCTCCTACAATGAGCAGTTCTTC
d_call: TRBD2; clone_size: .; j_call: TRBJ2-1; v_call: TRBV6-4; cdr3_aa: CASSELAGGAYNEQFF; cdr3_nt: TGTGCCAGCAGTGAGCTAGCGGGGGGTGCCTACAATGAGCAGTTCTTC
d_call: .; clone_size: .; j_call: TRBJ1-5; v_call: TRBV5-1; cdr3_aa: CASSAGGSGQPQHF; cdr3_nt: TGCGCCAGCAGCGCCGGGGGGTCCGGCCAGCCCCAGCATTTT
d_call: .; clone_size: .; j_call: TRBJ1-2; v_call: TRBV5-4; cdr3_aa: CASSLVRANYGYTF; cdr3_nt: TGTGCCAGCAGCTTGGTGCGGGCTAACTATGGCTACACCTTC
d_call: TRBD1; clone_size: few; j_call: TRBJ1-1; v_call: TRBV27; cdr3_aa: CASRAENLRGPAFF; cdr3_nt: TGTGCCAGCAGAGCCGAGAACCTCAGGGGGCCAGCTTTCTTT
d_call: TRBD1; clone_size: .; j_call: TRBJ1-5; v_call: TRBV24-1; cdr3_aa: CATSRQGSNQPQHF; cdr3_nt: TGTGCCACCAGTCGACAGGGGAGCAATCAGCCCCAGCATTTT
d_call: .; clone_size: few; j_call: TRBJ2-1; v_call: TRBV7-2; cdr3_aa: CASRVFGYEQFF; cdr3_nt: TGTGCCAGCAGGGTTTTTGGCTATGAGCAGTTCTTC
d_call: TRBD1; clone_size: .; j_call: TRBJ1-5; v_call: TRBV18; cdr3_aa: CASSQGVPDQPQHF; cdr3_nt: TGTGCCAGCTCCCAGGGGGTCCCCGATCAGCCCCAGCATTTT
d_call: .; clone_size: .; j_call: TRBJ1-1; v_call: TRBV12-3/TRBV12-4; cdr3_aa: CASTLNTEAFF; cdr3_nt: TGTGCCAGCACCCTTAACACTGAAGCTTTCTTT
d_call: TRBD1; clone_size: .; j_call: TRBJ2-2; v_call: TRBV9; cdr3_aa: CASSQGARTGELFF; cdr3_nt: TGTGCCAGCAGTCAGGGGGCGCGGACCGGGGAGCTGTTTTTT
d_call: .; clone_size: .; j_call: TRBJ1-2; v_call: TRBV7-2; cdr3_aa: CASSTDRTLGYTF; cdr3_nt: TGTGCCAGCAGCACTGACAGGACACTCGGCTACACCTTC
d_call: .; clone_size: .; j_call: TRBJ2-5; v_call: TRBV20-1; cdr3_aa: CSASTGRETQYF; cdr3_nt: TGCAGTGCTAGTACAGGGCGAGAGACCCAGTACTTC
d_call: TRBD1; clone_size: .; j_call: TRBJ2-7; v_call: TRBV24-1; cdr3_aa: CATSDSGTGSDEQYF; cdr3_nt: TGTGCCACCAGTGACTCCGGGACAGGGTCCGACGAGCAGTACTTC
d_call: .; clone_size: .; j_call: TRBJ1-1; v_call: TRBV5-1; cdr3_aa: CASRFQGNWNSEAFF; cdr3_nt: TGCGCCAGCAGGTTTCAGGGAAATTGGAACTCTGAAGCTTTCTTT
d_call: TRBD1; clone_size: .; j_call: TRBJ2-7; v_call: TRBV4-3; cdr3_aa: CASSQEGTGGYEQYF; cdr3_nt: TGCGCCAGCAGCCAGGAAGGGACAGGGGGCTACGAGCAGTACTTC
d_call: .; clone_size: once; j_call: TRBJ1-2; v_call: TRBV7-2; cdr3_aa: CASSLGLLRGGYTF; cdr3_nt: TGTGCCAGCAGCTTAGGCCTTCTAAGGGGTGGCTACACCTTC
d_call: .; clone_size: .; j_call: TRBJ1-6; v_call: TRBV5-6; cdr3_aa: CASSLYRGATYNSPLHF; cdr3_nt: TGTGCCAGCAGCTTGTATCGGGGGGCTACCTATAATTCACCCCTCCACTTT
d_call: .; clone_size: .; j_call: TRBJ1-1; v_call: TRBV20-1; cdr3_aa: CSARVAEAFF; cdr3_nt: TGCAGTGCTCGAGTCGCTGAAGCTTTCTTT